This T cell receptor (beta chain) was recovered during a study of OX40 agonist ivuxolimab in advanced cancers. The table came from immunoSEQ multiplex PCR; TCRdb's copy has only in-frame clones and leaves some out. The sample gives roughly 69,000 clones, about four fifths of which show up once; roughly 9.2% is in the top ten. The input for sequencing was CD4+ or CD8+ T cells sorted from blood, taken in a trial of the OX40 agonist ivuxolimab. The sequence came from an adult with an advanced solid tumor such as melanoma, head and neck, liver or kidney cancer.

The CDR3 sequence: CASSQPGLSQETQYF. The CDR3 nucleotides are TGTGCCAGCAGCCAACCGGGACTGAGTCAAGAGACCCAGTACTTC. The chain recombines TRBV28 with TRBJ2-5; perhaps TRBD2 as D (6 bases). Trimming cost V 6 bases and J 2 bases, with 16 bases left between them. The CDR3 spans 15 residues. Germline-derived CDR1 and CDR2 are MDHEN and SYDVKM.